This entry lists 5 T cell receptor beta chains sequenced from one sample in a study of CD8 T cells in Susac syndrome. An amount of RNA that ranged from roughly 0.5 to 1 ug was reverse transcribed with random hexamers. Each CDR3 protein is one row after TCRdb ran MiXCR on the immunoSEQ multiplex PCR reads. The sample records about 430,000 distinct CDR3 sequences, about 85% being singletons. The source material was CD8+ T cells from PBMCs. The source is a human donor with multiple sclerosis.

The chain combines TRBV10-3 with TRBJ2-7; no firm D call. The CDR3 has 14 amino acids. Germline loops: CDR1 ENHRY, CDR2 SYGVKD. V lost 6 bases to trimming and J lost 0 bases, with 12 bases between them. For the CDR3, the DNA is TGTGCCATCAGGCAGCGAGGTTCCTCCTACGAGCAGTACTTC. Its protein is CAIRQRGSSYEQYF.

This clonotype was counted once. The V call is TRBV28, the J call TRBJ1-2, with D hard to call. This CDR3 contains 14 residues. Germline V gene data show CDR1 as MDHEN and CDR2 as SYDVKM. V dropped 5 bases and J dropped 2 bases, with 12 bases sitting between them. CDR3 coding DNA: TGTGCCAGCAGTCCGCAACCCGAAAACTATGGCTACACCTTC. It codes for CASSPQPENYGYTF.

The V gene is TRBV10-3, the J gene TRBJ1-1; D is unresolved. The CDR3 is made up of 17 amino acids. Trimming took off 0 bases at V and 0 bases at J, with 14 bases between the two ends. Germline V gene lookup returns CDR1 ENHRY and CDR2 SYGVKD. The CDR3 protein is CAISESIYWALNTEAFF. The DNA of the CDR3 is TGTGCCATCAGTGAGTCGATCTATTGGGCCCTGAACACTGAAGCTTTCTTT.

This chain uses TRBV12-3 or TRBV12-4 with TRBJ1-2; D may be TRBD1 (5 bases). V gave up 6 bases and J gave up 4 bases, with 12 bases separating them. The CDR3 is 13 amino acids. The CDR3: CASSLGTTYGYTF. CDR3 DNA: TGTGCCAGCAGCCTTGGGACTACCTATGGCTACACCTTC.

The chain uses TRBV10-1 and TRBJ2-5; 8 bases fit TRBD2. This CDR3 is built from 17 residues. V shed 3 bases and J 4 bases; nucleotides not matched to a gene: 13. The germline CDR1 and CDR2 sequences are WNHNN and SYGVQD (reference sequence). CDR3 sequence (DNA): TGCGCCAGCAGTGACGGGGAGACTAGCGTTAATGGAGAGACCCAGTACTTC. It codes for CASSDGETSVNGETQYF.